This T cell receptor beta chain derives from a study of CXCR3-negative and CXCR3-positive naive CD8 T cells (dated 2019 in TCRdb). At the level of the whole study: Roughly 130 million TRB reads were obtained in total, roughly 1.5 +/- 0.3 million reads per library. The diversity and physicochemical repertoire analyses included 11 donors pooled from two independent experiments. For the TRBV-TRBJ cluster analysis, the naive subsets came from about five donors, while the memory cells came from 3 donors.

Its CDR3 holds 12 amino acids, cysteine through phenylalanine. No DNA appears here. The germline V gene (reference sequence) sets CDR1 to MNHEY and CDR2 to SMNVEV. Study-level results and caveats: CXCR3 expression partially decreased after cryopreservation, so most assays used freshly isolated PBMCs. Because surface CD5, which is linked to self-reactivity in mice, was comparable between the naive subsets, TCR interaction strength was also inferred from the physicochemical properties of TRB CDR3s. Compared with CXCR3-negative naive cells, CXCR3-positive naive cells had TRB CDR3s with higher hydrophobicity (lower Kidera factor 4), lower energy, and higher strength and volume indices. TRBV-TRBJ usage was similar between naive CXCR3-negative and CXCR3-positive cells from the same donor, while memory cells showed distinct patterns. Both naive subsets had comparably high repertoire diversity, while memory CD8+ T cells had much lower repertoire diversity.

As concerns this clonotype: Its antigen is not yet known.

Reads for this sample came from a NextSeq 550. The Human TCR Profiling Kit (MiLaboratory) was used to make UMI-labeled 5' RACE TRB cDNA libraries. cDNA synthesis used the entire amount of extracted RNA, and PCR amplification then used the entire amount of cDNA produced. Libraries were prepared in parallel with an identical number of PCR cycles. The source study handled its data this way. About 50,000 +/- 10,000 unique UMI-labeled TRB cDNA molecules per library were extracted with MIGEC and MiXCR, with at least two reads per UMI required. On average, each library contained about 40,000 +/- 10,000 functional in-frame TRB CDR3 nucleotide clonotypes without stop codons. After downsampling to 5000 UMI-labeled TRB molecules per sample, diversity metrics such as normalized Shannon-Wiener and Chao1 were calculated in VDJtools. VDJtools computed clonotype-size-weighted physicochemical properties of the central five CDR3 residues: interaction energy, strength, volume and Kidera factor 4. TCRdb reprocessed the reads; each CDR3 protein sequence makes one entry, and DNA is unavailable. It is TCRdb's table, rather than the study itself, that gives the V and J calls and clone size. This specimen's table enumerates 85,000 to 130,000 distinct CDR3 sequences. Of the sample, approximately 0.38% falls within the top ten clones.

Each CD8+ T cell subset was flow-sorted in triplicate, with roughly 330,000 cells per subset placed directly into RLT lysis buffer. Naive CD8+ T cells were defined stringently as CD45RO-CCR7+CD27+CD95- to exclude memory contaminants. Standard density gradient centrifugation was used to isolate peripheral blood mononuclear cells from buffy coats. A FACSAria III was used to flow-sort naive CXCR3-negative and CXCR3-positive CD8+ T cells. Total RNA was extracted from sorted cells using an RNeasy Mini Kit. Recombination joined TRBV27 with TRBJ2-1; checking the TCRdb D call of TRBD2 is not possible without DNA. This sequence originates from a human donor in good health. Some clones in this sample may be carry-over from other donors' samples. The sample consisted of naive CXCR3+ CD8+ T cells from blood. Explained via the paper, the cell subset or site label denotes: CD45RO-CCR7+CD27+CD95- naive CD8+ T cells expressing CXCR3 (TNR3+). The CDR3 region has the sequence CASSFTEGLQFF.